The present entry profiles one T cell receptor beta chain with its context. For TCRbeta, the library was prepared with unique molecular identifiers. Using its own MiXCR run on the PCR reads, TCRdb lists one record per CDR3 protein. The sample has a few hundred thousand distinct CDR3 sequences; less than 15% are singletons. This sample is drawn from a study of T-cell reconstitution after alpha-beta-depleted transplantation in children. The CDR3 covers 12 residues. CDR1 is SNHLY, CDR2 FYNNEI, per germline. V lost 6 bases and J lost 8, with 11 bases in between. The genes are TRBV2 and TRBJ2-4; D is perhaps TRBD1 (5 bases). The receptor was isolated from a human donor who donated a stem cell graft to a child with Fanconi anemia. The sequences come from PBMCs, collected from the stem cell graft. CDR3 residues: CASRTWGDIQYF. The CDR3, as DNA: TGTGCCAGCAGAACCTGGGGCGACATTCAGTACTTC.